Listed below are T cell receptor beta chains from one sample, sequenced in a study of high-grade serous ovarian cancer treatment subgroups. Sequencing used immunoSEQ multiplex PCR; TCRdb keeps in-frame clones, though not all of them. The sample yields around 30,000 clones, roughly 80% seen once. The source material was tumor tissue. These receptors all come from a human donor with high-grade serous ovarian cancer. CDR3s include the opening cysteine and the closing phenylalanine or tryptophan. A D gene is named only where the DNA matches it firmly. Expanded clones get a size class; other rows say once, few or many, or leave the size out.

TRBV28	TRBJ1-5	-	TRBD1	TGTGCCAGCAGTTCCGGACAGGGTGGATCGGAGCAGCCCCAGCATTTT	CASSSGQGGSEQPQHF
TRBV10-3	TRBJ2-2	-	-	TGTGCCATCAGTGATTGGCCGGCCACCGGGGAGCTGTTTTTT	CAISDWPATGELFF
TRBV6-4	TRBJ2-1	-	TRBD2	TGTGCCAGCAGTTCTAGCGGAGGGGAGACTGAGCAGTTCTTC	CASSSSGGETEQFF
TRBV29-1	TRBJ2-7	-	TRBD2	TGCAGCGTTGAGGGGACTAGCGGAAGGGGGACCTACGAGCAGTACTTC	CSVEGTSGRGTYEQYF
TRBV19	TRBJ2-2	-	-	TGTGCCAGTAGTATAGACGCGATGAACACCGGGGAGCTGTTTTTT	CASSIDAMNTGELFF
TRBV9	TRBJ1-1	few	-	TGTGCCAGCACAGGGGCGGACACTGAAGCTTTCTTT	CASTGADTEAFF
TRBV6-1	TRBJ2-5	-	-	TGTGCCACAGACGGGACGTCCCAAGAGACCCAGTACTTC	CATDGTSQETQYF
TRBV7-9	TRBJ1-4	-	-	TGTGCCAGCAGCCTACAGGGAGCACCTAATGAAAAACTGTTTTTT	CASSLQGAPNEKLFF
TRBV29-1	TRBJ2-5	-	-	TGCAGCGTTTGGGGCGGGGAGACCCAGTACTTC	CSVWGGETQYF
TRBV19	TRBJ1-1	few	-	TGTGCCAGTAGTTACTTGCCGGGCCTAGGAACTGAAGCTTTCTTT	CASSYLPGLGTEAFF
TRBV2	TRBJ2-2	-	TRBD1	TGTGCCAGCAGTGGACAGGGGGCGGCTACCGGGGAGCTGTTTTTT	CASSGQGAATGELFF
TRBV5-1	TRBJ2-1	few	-	TGCGCCAGCAGCTTGGGTAGCGGACACAATGAGCAGTTCTTC	CASSLGSGHNEQFF
TRBV11-2	TRBJ2-5	-	-	TGTGCCAGCAGCTTAGTTTGGACAAGTCGAGAGACCCAGTACTTC	CASSLVWTSRETQYF
TRBV6-5	TRBJ1-4	-	TRBD1	TGTGCCAGCAGTCGACAGGGCGAAACGGAAAAACTGTTTTTT	CASSRQGETEKLFF
TRBV2	TRBJ1-2	-	-	TGTGCCAGCAGTGAGGACAACGACTATGGCTACACCTTC	CASSEDNDYGYTF
TRBV28	TRBJ2-1	-	TRBD1	TGTGCCAGCAGTTCCGGACAGGGGGGAGCCCACAGAGAGTTCTTC	CASSSGQGGAHREFF
TRBV7-8	TRBJ1-5	-	-	TGTGCCAGCAGCTTAAGGGCAAGGCAGCCCCAGCATTTT	CASSLRARQPQHF
TRBV5-6	TRBJ1-1	few	-	TGTGCCAGCAGCTTGGGGGGCTCGGACAGAAAAGCTTTCTTT	CASSLGGSDRKAFF
TRBV6-5	TRBJ2-7	-	-	TGTGCCAGCAGATCCCAGGGGGCTGCGGGAGAACTGTACTTC	CASRSQGAAGELYF
TRBV5-1	TRBJ2-7	-	TRBD1	TGCGCCAGCAGCCAGCGACAGGGATACGAGCAGTACTTC	CASSQRQGYEQYF
TRBV4-2	TRBJ2-1	-	-	TGTGCCAGCAGCCGTGGGGGCGGGAATGAGCAGTTCTTC	CASSRGGGNEQFF
TRBV6-5	TRBJ2-5	-	-	TGTGCCAGCAGTTACTCGATTTCGCAACGGAAGACCCAGTACTTC	CASSYSISQRKTQYF
TRBV13	TRBJ2-7	-	TRBD1	TGTGCCAGCAGCCACGAGGGGGCAGGAGAGCAGTACTTC	CASSHEGAGEQYF
TRBV28	TRBJ2-7	-	-	TGTGCCAGCAGTTTTGGGGCGACAGGGAGGGCTTACGAGCAGTACTTC	CASSFGATGRAYEQYF
TRBV7-7	TRBJ2-5	-	-	TGTGCTAGCAGCGGTCCGGACGGCCCGGTCGGGGAGGCCCAGTACTTC	CASSGPDGPVGEAQYF
TRBV20-1	TRBJ2-1	once	-	TGCAGTGCAGGGGAATACAATGAGCAGTTCTTC	CSAGEYNEQFF
TRBV6-1	TRBJ2-1	-	TRBD2	TGTGCCAGCAGTGAACTGTGGACTAGCGGGAGAGGTGAGCAGTTCTTC	CASSELWTSGRGEQFF
TRBV28	TRBJ2-3	-	TRBD1	TGTGCCAGCAAAAGGACCCTCGACAGGGGCACAGATACGCAGTATTTT	CASKRTLDRGTDTQYF
TRBV28	TRBJ1-2	-	-	TGTGCCACCCACGGGGGCCATGGCTACACCTTC	CATHGGHGYTF
TRBV29-1	TRBJ1-1	few	-	TGCAGCGCCTCTTTGAACACTGAAGCTTTCTTT	CSASLNTEAFF
TRBV18	TRBJ2-2	-	TRBD2	TGTGCCAGCTCACCCGGACTAGCTGATTTCACCGGGGAGCTGTTTTTT	CASSPGLADFTGELFF
TRBV19	TRBJ2-7	-	TRBD2	TGTGCCAGTAGTCCTCGGGGTAGCGGGCCCTACGAGCAGTACTTC	CASSPRGSGPYEQYF
TRBV4-1	TRBJ2-4	few	-	TGCGCCAGCAGCCAAACGGATAGGGTGACCAAAAACATTCAGTACTTC	CASSQTDRVTKNIQYF
TRBV20-1	TRBJ1-2	-	-	TGCAGTGCTAGTCTGAACTATGGCTACACCTTC	CSASLNYGYTF
TRBV18	TRBJ1-4	-	-	TGTGCCAGCTCACCGGGGCAGGGGAAGAAACAAAAACTGTTTTTT	CASSPGQGKKQKLFF
TRBV5-4	TRBJ1-1	once	-	TGTGCCAGCAGCCAGAACACTGAAGCTTTCTTT	CASSQNTEAFF